The clone carrying this TCR beta chain was detected ten times or more. The antigen is undetermined. The investigators amplified TCR beta CDR3 regions from RNA transcripts. When the TCR CDR3 underwent first-round RT-PCR, the HTBI primer set was used. One entry per CDR3 protein results from TCRdb running MiXCR on the multiplex PCR reads. In the table there are 350,000 or so distinct CDR3 sequences, less than 20% of which are singletons. This entry is derived from a study of T cells in Graves' hyperthyroidism and ophthalmopathy. Findings and limits, study-wide: The model predicted ophthalmopathy a median approximately seven months before onset.

The TCR was taken from a woman aged 40 to 49 with Graves' ophthalmopathy. Sequenced sample: blood.

In DNA, the CDR3 is TGTGCCAGCAGTTTAGCGTTGAGGGACAGGGTTCAGCCCCAGCATTTT. This codes for CASSLALRDRVQPQHF. The chain has TRBV12-3 or TRBV12-4 and TRBJ1-5; TRBD1 matches at 9 bases. The V segment lost 0 bases and the J segment 6 bases; nucleotides outside the gene matches: 6. The CDR3 extends over 16 amino acids.